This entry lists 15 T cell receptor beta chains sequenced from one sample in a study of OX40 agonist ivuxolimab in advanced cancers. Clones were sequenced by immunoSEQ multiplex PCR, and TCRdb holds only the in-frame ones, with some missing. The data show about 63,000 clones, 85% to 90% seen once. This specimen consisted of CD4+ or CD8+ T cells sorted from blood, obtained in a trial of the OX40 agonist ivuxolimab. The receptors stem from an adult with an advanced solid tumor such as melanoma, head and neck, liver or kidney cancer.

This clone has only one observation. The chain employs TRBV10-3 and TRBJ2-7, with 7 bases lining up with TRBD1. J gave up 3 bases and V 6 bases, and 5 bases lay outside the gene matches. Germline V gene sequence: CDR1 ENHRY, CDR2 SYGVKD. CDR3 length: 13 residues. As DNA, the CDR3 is TGTGCCATCAGGAGGGACAGAGACTACGAGCAGTACTTC. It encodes CAIRRDRDYEQYF.

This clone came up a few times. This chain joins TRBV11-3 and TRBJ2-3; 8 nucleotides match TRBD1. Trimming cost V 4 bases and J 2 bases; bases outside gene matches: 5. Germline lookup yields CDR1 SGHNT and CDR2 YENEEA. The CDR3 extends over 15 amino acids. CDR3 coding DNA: TGTGCCAGCAGCTCCCGGGACAGGCCCACAGATACGCAGTATTTT. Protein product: CASSSRDRPTDTQYF.

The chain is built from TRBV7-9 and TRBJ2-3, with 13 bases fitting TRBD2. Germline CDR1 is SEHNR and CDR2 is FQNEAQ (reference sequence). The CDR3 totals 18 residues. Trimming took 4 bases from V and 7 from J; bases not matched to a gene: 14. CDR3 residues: CASSSLGGLAGREYTQYF. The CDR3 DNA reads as TGTGCCAGCAGCTCATTAGGGGGACTAGCGGGGCGAGAATATACGCAGTATTTT.

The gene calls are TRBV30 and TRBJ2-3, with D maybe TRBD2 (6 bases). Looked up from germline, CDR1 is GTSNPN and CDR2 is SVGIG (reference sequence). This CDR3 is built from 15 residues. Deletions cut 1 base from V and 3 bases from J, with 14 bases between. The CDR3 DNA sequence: TGTGCCTGGAGTGCCGTCGGGAGTGTAACAGATACGCAGTATTTT. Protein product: CAWSAVGSVTDTQYF.

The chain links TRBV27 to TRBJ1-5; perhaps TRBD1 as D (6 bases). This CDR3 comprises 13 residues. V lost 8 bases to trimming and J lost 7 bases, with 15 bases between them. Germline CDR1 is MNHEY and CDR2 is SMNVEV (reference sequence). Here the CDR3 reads CASGTQGWQPQHF. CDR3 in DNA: TGTGCCAGCGGAACTCAGGGGTGGCAGCCCCAGCATTTT.

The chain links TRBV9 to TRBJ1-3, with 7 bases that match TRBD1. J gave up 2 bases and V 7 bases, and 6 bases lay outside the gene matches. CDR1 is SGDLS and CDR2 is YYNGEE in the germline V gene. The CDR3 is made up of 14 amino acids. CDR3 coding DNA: TGTGCCAGCGGGGGACAGAGCACTGGAAACACCATATATTTT. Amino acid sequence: CASGGQSTGNTIYF.

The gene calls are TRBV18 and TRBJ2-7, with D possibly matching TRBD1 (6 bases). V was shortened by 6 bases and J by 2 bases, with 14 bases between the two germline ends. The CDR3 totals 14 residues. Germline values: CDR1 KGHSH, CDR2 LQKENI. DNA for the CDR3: TGTGCCAGCTCCCCCCCAGGGGCTCCCTACGAGCAGTACTTC. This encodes CASSPPGAPYEQYF. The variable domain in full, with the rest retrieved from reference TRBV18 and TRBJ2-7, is NAGVMQNPRHLVRRRGQEARLRCSPMKGHSHVYWYRQLPEEGLKFMVYLQKENIIDESGMPKERFSAEFPKEGPSILRIQQVVRGDSAAYFCASSPPGAPYEQYFGPGTRLTVT.

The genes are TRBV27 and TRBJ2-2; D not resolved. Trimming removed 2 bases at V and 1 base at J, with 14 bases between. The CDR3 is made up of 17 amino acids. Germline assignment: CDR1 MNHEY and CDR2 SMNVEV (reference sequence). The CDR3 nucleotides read TGTGCCAGCAGTTTAAGTAGAGGAGAATTGAACACCGGGGAGCTGTTTTTT. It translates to CASSLSRGELNTGELFF.

The CDR3 sequence: CASSIFAGAYNEQFF. The CDR3 DNA sequence: TGTGCCAGTAGTATTTTTGCGGGGGCCTACAATGAGCAGTTCTTC. The chain uses TRBV19 and TRBJ2-1, with 7 bases lining up with TRBD2. V was pared by 3 bases and J by 2 bases, with 4 bases of the junction left unmatched. Germline lookup yields CDR1 LNHDA and CDR2 SQIVND (reference sequence). This CDR3 is 15 amino acids long.

The CDR3 DNA is TGTGCCAGCAGCTTAGGGGGCTTCTACGAGCAGTACTTC. Residues: CASSLGGFYEQYF. The chain is built from TRBV11-2 and TRBJ2-7, with D tentatively TRBD1 (5 bases). The germline V gene encodes CDR1 SGHAT and CDR2 FQNNGV. The CDR3 contains 13 residues. The germline V and J ends were trimmed by 1 base and 3 bases, with 7 bases remaining between them.

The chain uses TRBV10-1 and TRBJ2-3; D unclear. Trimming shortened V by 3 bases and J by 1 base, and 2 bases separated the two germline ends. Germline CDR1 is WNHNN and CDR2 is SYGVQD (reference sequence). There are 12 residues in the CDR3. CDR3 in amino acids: CASSDGTDTQYF. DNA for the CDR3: TGCGCCAGCAGTGACGGCACAGATACGCAGTATTTT.

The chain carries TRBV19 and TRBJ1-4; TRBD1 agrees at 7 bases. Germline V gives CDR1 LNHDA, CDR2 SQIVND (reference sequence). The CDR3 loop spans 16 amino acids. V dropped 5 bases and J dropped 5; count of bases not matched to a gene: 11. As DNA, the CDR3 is TGTGCCAGTAGTCTTTTCAGGGGGACACGAAATGAAAAACTGTTTTTT. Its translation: CASSLFRGTRNEKLFF.

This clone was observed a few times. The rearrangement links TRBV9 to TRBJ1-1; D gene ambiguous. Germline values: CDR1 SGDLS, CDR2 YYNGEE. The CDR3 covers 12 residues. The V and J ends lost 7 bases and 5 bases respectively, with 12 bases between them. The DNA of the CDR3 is TGTGCCAGCTCCACTGAGGGTACTGAAGCTTTCTTT. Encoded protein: CASSTEGTEAFF. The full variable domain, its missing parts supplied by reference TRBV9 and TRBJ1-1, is DSGVTQTPKHLITATGQRVTLRCSPRSGDLSVYWYQQSLDQGLQFLIQYYNGEERAKGNILERFSAQQFPDLHSELNLSSLELGDSALYFCASSTEGTEAFFGQGTRLTVV.

The CDR3 bases are TGTGCCAGCAGCGAGGGAGGGCCACCCTCCTACGAGCAGTACTTC. Translated: CASSEGGPPSYEQYF. The chain recombines TRBV7-8 with TRBJ2-7, with TRBD2 matching 7 bases. CDR3 length: 15 residues. After removal of 5 bases from V and 0 bases from J, the junction contained 7 bases not matched to a gene. CDR1 is SGHVS and CDR2 is FQNEAQ in the germline V gene.

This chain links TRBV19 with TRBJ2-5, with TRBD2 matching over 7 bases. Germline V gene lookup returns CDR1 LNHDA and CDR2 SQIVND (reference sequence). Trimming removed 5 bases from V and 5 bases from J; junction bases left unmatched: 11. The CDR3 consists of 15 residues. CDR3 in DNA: TGTGCCAGTAGTTCTGAGGGAGCGGGGTTGGAGACCCAGTACTTC. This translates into CASSSEGAGLETQYF.